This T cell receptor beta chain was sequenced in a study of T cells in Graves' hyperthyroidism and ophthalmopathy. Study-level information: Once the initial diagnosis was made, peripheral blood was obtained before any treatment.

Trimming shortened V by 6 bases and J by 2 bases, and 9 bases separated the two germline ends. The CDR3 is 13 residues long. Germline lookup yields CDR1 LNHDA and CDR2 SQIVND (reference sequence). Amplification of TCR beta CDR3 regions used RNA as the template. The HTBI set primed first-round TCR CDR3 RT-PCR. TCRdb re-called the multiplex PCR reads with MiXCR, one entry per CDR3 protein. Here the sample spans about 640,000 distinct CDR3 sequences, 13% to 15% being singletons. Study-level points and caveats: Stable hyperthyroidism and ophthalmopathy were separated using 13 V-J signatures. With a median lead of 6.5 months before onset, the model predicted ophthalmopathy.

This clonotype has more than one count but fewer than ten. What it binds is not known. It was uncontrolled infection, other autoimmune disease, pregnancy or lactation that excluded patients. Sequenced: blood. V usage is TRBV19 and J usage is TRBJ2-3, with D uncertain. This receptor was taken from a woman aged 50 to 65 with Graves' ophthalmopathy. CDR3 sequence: CASRRQVTDTQYF. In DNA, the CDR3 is TGTGCCAGTAGGAGGCAGGTCACAGATACGCAGTATTTT.